One and the same sample provided the 20 T cell receptor beta chains below, sequenced in a study of blood T cell repertoires in COVID-19. Repertoires were generated with immunoSEQ multiplex PCR, while TCRdb's copy carries only in-frame clones and drops some. In the table there are approximately 290,000 clones, roughly 90% of which are singletons. The sample taken for sequencing was peripheral blood. The receptors derive from a woman aged 25-40 years with COVID-19, enrolled during active disease.

The CDR3 here is CASSRQMNTEAFF. CDR3 coding DNA: TGTGCCAGCTCCCGACAGATGAACACTGAAGCTTTCTTT. V usage is TRBV9 and J usage is TRBJ1-1; perhaps TRBD1 as D (5 bases). The CDR3 is 13 amino acids. Germline V gives CDR1 SGDLS, CDR2 YYNGEE. Deletions cut 7 bases from V and 0 bases from J, with 10 bases between.

This chain joins TRBV13 and TRBJ2-7; TRBD2 matches at 10 bases. V gave up 4 bases and J gave up 3 bases; unmatched junction bases: 6. The CDR3 spans 15 residues. CDR1 and CDR2 from the germline V gene are PRHDT and FYEKMQ (reference sequence). The CDR3 loop reads CASSSRTSGYYEQYF. In DNA, the CDR3 is TGTGCCAGCAGCTCCAGGACTAGCGGCTACTACGAGCAGTACTTC.

This chain connects TRBV5-8 to TRBJ1-6; possible D gene TRBD1, 5 bases. The CDR3 covers 13 residues. V shed 2 bases and J shed 7 bases, with 7 bases lying between them. The germline V gene has CDR1 SGHTS and CDR2 YDEGEE. This CDR3 is CASSLRGNSPLHF. DNA of the CDR3: TGTGCCAGCAGCTTACGGGGGAATTCACCCCTCCACTTT.

The rearrangement links TRBV10-3 to TRBJ2-3, with 8 bases identical to TRBD1. V was pared by 6 bases and J by 4 bases, with 9 bases of the junction left unmatched. Germline loops: CDR1 ENHRY, CDR2 SYGVKD. This CDR3 comprises 15 residues. The CDR3 sequence: CAIRAGQGKPDTQYF. The CDR3 coding sequence is TGTGCCATCAGGGCCGGACAGGGAAAACCAGATACGCAGTATTTT.

The chain couples TRBV6-6 to TRBJ1-5; 7 nucleotides agree with TRBD1. Unmatched junction bases numbered 7, after V lost 8 bases and J lost 3 bases. The germline gives CDR1 MNHNY, CDR2 SVGAGI (reference sequence). The CDR3 has 14 residues. The DNA for the CDR3 is TGTGCCAGCTTCCATGGACAGGACAATCAGCCCCAGCATTTT. It yields the protein CASFHGQDNQPQHF.

The V gene is TRBV11-2, the J gene TRBJ1-5; 11 bases line up with TRBD1. Germline-derived CDR1 and CDR2 are SGHAT and FQNNGV. The junction had 5 bases not matched to a gene; V was cut back by 5 bases and J by 5 bases. The CDR3 totals 15 residues. Here the CDR3 reads CASSPGQGAYQPQHF. For the CDR3, the DNA is TGTGCCAGCAGCCCCGGACAGGGGGCTTATCAGCCCCAGCATTTT.

V gene TRBV14 combines with J gene TRBJ1-6; TRBD1 is a possible D gene (6 bases). The CDR3 is 16 residues long. V lost 4 bases to trimming and J lost 7 bases, with 17 bases between them. Looked up from germline, CDR1 is SGHDN and CDR2 is FVKESK. The CDR3 region is CASSPIGGAPNSPLHF. In DNA, the CDR3 is TGTGCCAGCAGCCCAATAGGGGGGGCTCCCAATTCACCCCTCCACTTT.

The chain links TRBV19 to TRBJ2-1, with D unclear. Trimming cost V 5 bases and J 0 bases, with 8 bases left between them. CDR1 is LNHDA and CDR2 is SQIVND in the germline V gene (reference sequence). The CDR3 covers 14 residues. The CDR3 reads CASSFSSSYNEQFF. In nucleotides, the CDR3 is TGTGCCAGTAGTTTCTCCAGCTCCTACAATGAGCAGTTCTTC.

This chain uses TRBV5-1 with TRBJ1-2; 7 bases match TRBD1. V lost 0 bases, J lost 8 bases, and 10 bases stayed unmatched. This CDR3 region has 15 residues. Germline assignment: CDR1 SGHRS and CDR2 YFSETQ. CDR3 in amino acids: CASSLGQGGAGGYTF. CDR3 in DNA: TGCGCCAGCAGCTTGGGGCAAGGGGGCGCCGGGGGCTACACCTTC.

CDR3 in DNA: TGTGCCAGCAGCTTAACCCCGACTGAGAATTCACCCCTCCACTTT. It encodes CASSLTPTENSPLHF. V usage is TRBV11-3 and J usage is TRBJ1-6; D call uncertain. Trimming pared 2 bases from V and 7 bases from J, leaving 12 bases between. CDR3 length: 15 residues. From germline, CDR1 is SGHNT and CDR2 YENEEA.

The chain joins TRBV28 to TRBJ2-7; possible D gene TRBD1, 6 bases. Trimming cost V 7 bases and J 7 bases, with 23 bases left between them. The V gene's germline CDR1 is MDHEN and CDR2 SYDVKM. The CDR3 has 15 residues. The CDR3 reads CASKLPTGTTGEQYF. DNA of the CDR3: TGTGCCAGCAAACTCCCAACGGGGACAACAGGGGAGCAGTACTTC. Full variable domain (missing parts from reference TRBV28 and TRBJ2-7): DVKVTQSSRYLVKRTGEKVFLECVQDMDHENMFWYRQDPGLGLRLIYFSYDVKMKEKGDIPEGYSVSREKKERFSLILESASTNQTSMYLCASKLPTGTTGEQYFGPGTRLTVT.

V is TRBV10-2 and J is TRBJ2-2; 7 bases align to TRBD1. The germline V gene encodes CDR1 WSHSY and CDR2 SAAADI. This CDR3 is built from 13 residues. With 2 bases clipped from V and 9 bases from J, the junction kept 3 bases outside the gene matches. For the CDR3, the DNA is TGCGCCAGCAGTGAGCGGGGACAGAGGGAGCTGTTTTTT. Amino acid sequence: CASSERGQRELFF.

The chain links TRBV7-2 to TRBJ1-5, with D perhaps TRBD1 (5 bases). Germline values: CDR1 SGHTA, CDR2 FQGNSA. Trimming pared 3 bases from V and 6 bases from J, leaving 12 bases between. This CDR3 has 14 amino acids. CDR3 in DNA: TGTGCCAGCAGCTTGAGACAGTTCGTTCAGCCCCAGCATTTT. Its protein product is CASSLRQFVQPQHF.

This chain uses TRBV7-3 with TRBJ2-3, with 8 bases lining up with TRBD1. CDR1 is SGHTA, CDR2 FQGTGA, per germline. Losses at the gene ends were 5 bases for V and 4 bases for J; bases not matched to a gene: 8. The CDR3 is made up of 15 amino acids. The CDR3: CASSPTGGSSDTQYF. The CDR3 DNA sequence: TGTGCCAGCAGCCCTACAGGGGGGTCATCAGATACGCAGTATTTT.

The V gene is TRBV12-3 or TRBV12-4, the J gene TRBJ1-1, with D uncertain. The CDR3 is 13 amino acids. Trimming shortened V by 2 bases and J by 4 bases, and 8 bases separated the two germline ends. The CDR3 sequence is CASSLTTFTEAFF. In DNA form, the CDR3 reads TGTGCCAGCAGTTTAACCACTTTCACTGAAGCTTTCTTT.

The CDR3 DNA reads as TGTGCCAGCAGCGGGACAGGGGACAGGAACCAGCCCCAGCATTTT. Its translation: CASSGTGDRNQPQHF. The gene calls are TRBV5-5 and TRBJ1-5; 10 positions agree with TRBD1. This CDR3 spans 15 amino acids. Germline V CDR1 and CDR2: SGHKS, YYEKEE (reference sequence). V shed 4 bases, J shed 7 bases, and the junction held 8 bases outside the gene matches.

The J gene is TRBJ1-2, the V gene TRBV7-2; 7 positions agree with TRBD1. The CDR3 is 16 residues long. From germline, CDR1 is SGHTA and CDR2 FQGNSA. With 2 bases clipped from V and 6 bases from J, the junction kept 12 bases outside the gene matches. The DNA for the CDR3 is TGTGCCAGCAGCTTACGTCTAGCACAGGGGTACAATGGCTACACCTTC. Protein sequence: CASSLRLAQGYNGYTF.

The chain is built from TRBV28 and TRBJ1-5; D remains ambiguous. CDR3 length: 14 residues. V was trimmed by 2 bases and J by 6 bases, leaving 11 bases between them. Germline CDR1 and CDR2: MDHEN and SYDVKM. The CDR3 region has the DNA TGTGCCAGCAGTTTAGAGAGCAAGCTTCAGCCCCAGCATTTT. It encodes CASSLESKLQPQHF.

The rearrangement joins TRBV29-1 to TRBJ1-1, with a weak D call TRBD1 (6 bases). The V end lost 2 bases, the J end lost 8 bases, and 9 bases lay between the germline ends. Germline CDR1 and CDR2: SQVTM and ANQGSEA. This CDR3 is built from 11 residues. CDR3 bases: TGCAGCGTTGAAAAGACAGGAGAAGCTTTCTTT. Its translation: CSVEKTGEAFF.

The J gene is TRBJ1-1, the V gene TRBV30; 8 bases map to TRBD1. Trimming took 0 bases from V and 3 from J; bases not matched to a gene: 6. Germline V gene lookup returns CDR1 GTSNPN and CDR2 SVGIG (reference sequence). This CDR3 region has 15 residues. The CDR3 region is CAWSVSGGAYTEAFF. In DNA form, the CDR3 reads TGTGCCTGGAGTGTGTCAGGGGGCGCGTACACTGAAGCTTTCTTT.